This entry describes one TCR beta chain. This sample stems from a study of blood T cell repertoires in COVID-19. Across the study: Material from acute and convalescent COVID-19 was sourced from the United States, Italy and Spain.

The protocol was immunoSEQ multiplex PCR, while the TCRdb copy is restricted to in-frame clones and leaves out a portion. The sample lists 55,000 or so clones; around 90% were seen once. V lost 7 bases to trimming and J lost 0 bases, with 9 bases between them. The length of the CDR3 is 13 residues. This sequence was found in a middle-aged man with COVID-19, enrolled during active disease. This chain joins TRBV12-3 or TRBV12-4 and TRBJ1-2, with no clear D. The sample was peripheral blood. The CDR3 DNA reads TGTGCCAGCACCTTGGGCGCTAACTATGGCTACACCTTC. Translated, it gives CASTLGANYGYTF.